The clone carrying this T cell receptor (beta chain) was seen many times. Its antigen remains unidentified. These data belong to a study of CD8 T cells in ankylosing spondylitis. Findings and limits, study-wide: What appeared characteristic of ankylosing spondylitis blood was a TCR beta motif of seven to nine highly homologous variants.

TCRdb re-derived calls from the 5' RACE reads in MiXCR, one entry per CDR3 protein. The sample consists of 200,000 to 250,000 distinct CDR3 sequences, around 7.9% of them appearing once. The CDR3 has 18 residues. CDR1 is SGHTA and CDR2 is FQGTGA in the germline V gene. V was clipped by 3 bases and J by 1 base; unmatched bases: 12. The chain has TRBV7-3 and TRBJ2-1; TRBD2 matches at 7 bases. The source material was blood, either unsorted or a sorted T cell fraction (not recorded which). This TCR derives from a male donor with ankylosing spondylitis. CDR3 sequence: CASSFGHGGGLSYNEQFF. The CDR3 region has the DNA TGTGCCAGCAGCTTCGGTCATGGCGGGGGACTGTCCTACAATGAGCAGTTCTTC.